These 31 T cell receptor beta chains were sequenced from one sample in a study of blood T cell repertoires in COVID-19. Generated by immunoSEQ multiplex PCR, the TCRdb table keeps only in-frame clones and is missing some. The table lists some 140,000 clones, about 79% of them singletons. Sequenced sample: peripheral blood. These receptors were collected from a woman in her fifties or sixties with acute or convalescent COVID-19.

The J gene is TRBJ2-7, the V gene TRBV6-5; the D gene is possibly TRBD2 (5 bases). V gave up 0 bases and J gave up 2 bases, with 8 bases separating them. The V gene's germline CDR1 is MNHEY and CDR2 SVGAGI. The CDR3 length is 14 residues. The CDR3 bases are TGTGCCAGCAGTTACTCCGGGGTTACCTACGAGCAGTACGTC. This encodes CASSYSGVTYEQYV.

This sequence joins TRBV6-6 and TRBJ2-4; TRBD1 matches at 10 bases. The germline CDR1 and CDR2 sequences are MNHNY and SVGAGI (reference sequence). Losses at the gene ends were 7 bases for V and 4 bases for J; bases not matched to a gene: 4. The CDR3 spans 14 residues. CDR3 nucleotides: TGTGCCAGCAATGACAGGGGGCGAAAAAACATTCAGTACTTC. Translated, it gives CASNDRGRKNIQYF.

The CDR3 protein is CASSTGGRYGYTF. The CDR3, as DNA: TGTGCCAGTAGTACAGGGGGACGATATGGCTACACCTTC. V gene TRBV19 combines with J gene TRBJ1-2; TRBD1 matches 7 bases. In germline, CDR1 is LNHDA, CDR2 SQIVND (reference sequence). Trimming cost V 4 bases and J 5 bases; bases outside gene matches: 4. The CDR3 has 13 amino acids.

This sequence joins TRBV9 and TRBJ2-5; D might be TRBD1 (6 bases). The V end was cut by 3 bases, the J end by 3 bases, with 9 bases between. CDR1 is SGDLS, CDR2 YYNGEE, per germline. The CDR3 runs to 13 residues. As DNA, the CDR3 is TGTGCCAGCAGCGGGGGGACAAAAGAGACCCAGTACTTC. It specifies CASSGGTKETQYF.

The CDR3 region has the DNA TGCGCCAGCAGCGGTCACCCCCAGGGCTATGGCTACACCTTC. It encodes CASSGHPQGYGYTF. The chain has TRBV4-1 and TRBJ1-2, with D possibly being TRBD1 (5 bases). Germline lookup yields CDR1 MGHRA and CDR2 YSYEKL. Trimming left V 5 bases short and J 4 bases short, with 14 bases between. This CDR3 contains 14 residues.

The gene calls are TRBV19 and TRBJ1-5; D is perhaps TRBD1 (5 bases). The CDR3 is 14 amino acids. V lost 5 bases and J lost 1, with 9 bases in between. Germline-derived CDR1 and CDR2 are LNHDA and SQIVND (reference sequence). CDR3 loop: CASSQGGSNQPQHF. The CDR3 DNA reads as TGTGCCAGTAGTCAGGGAGGGAGCAATCAGCCCCAGCATTTT.

The V gene is TRBV3-1 (or the pseudogene TRBV3-2), the J gene TRBJ2-1; 9 nucleotides line up with TRBD2. Looked up from germline, CDR1 is LGHDT and CDR2 is YNNKEL (reference sequence). The junction had 11 bases not matched to a gene; V was cut back by 1 base and J by 4 bases. The CDR3 runs 18 residues. In DNA, the CDR3 is TGTGCCAGCAGCCAAGCCTCGGCGGCGGGGGGGCTTTACAATGAGCAGTTCTTC. It encodes CASSQASAAGGLYNEQFF.

The gene calls are TRBV5-5 and TRBJ2-7; D perhaps matches TRBD2 (6 bases). Between the trimmed V and J ends, which lost 0 bases and 4 bases, there was a span of 14 bases. The CDR3 is 15 residues long. Germline V gene data show CDR1 as SGHKS and CDR2 as YYEKEE (reference sequence). CDR3 amino acids: CASSLAQGLRYEQYV. As DNA, the CDR3 is TGTGCCAGCAGCTTGGCTCAGGGACTTCGATACGAGCAGTACGTC.

This rearrangement joins TRBV19 to TRBJ1-1; D call uncertain. CDR1 LNHDA and CDR2 SQIVND come from the germline V gene (reference sequence). Trimming left V 4 bases short and J 7 bases short, with 10 bases between. This CDR3 is built from 12 residues. CDR3 protein: CASSTRASEAFF. CDR3 nucleotides: TGTGCCAGTAGTACGAGGGCCAGTGAAGCTTTCTTT.

V and J are TRBV2 and TRBJ2-3, with D maybe TRBD2 (6 bases). The CDR3 has 14 amino acids. Germline CDR1 is SNHLY and CDR2 is FYNNEI. The ends were cut back, 6 bases at V and 0 bases at J, with 10 bases in the middle. The CDR3 sequence is CASRRDLSTDTQYF. The CDR3 nucleotides read TGTGCCAGCAGGCGGGATCTCAGCACAGATACGCAGTATTTT.

The chain carries TRBV3-1 (or the pseudogene TRBV3-2) and TRBJ1-1; 7 nucleotides match TRBD1. With 4 bases clipped from V and 2 bases from J, the junction kept 4 bases outside the gene matches. The germline V gene encodes CDR1 LGHDT and CDR2 YNNKEL (reference sequence). CDR3 length: 14 amino acids. The CDR3 here is CASSPRQGNTEAFF. The CDR3 DNA follows: TGTGCCAGCAGCCCCCGACAGGGTAACACTGAAGCTTTCTTT.

The J gene is TRBJ2-2, the V gene TRBV19; D is possibly TRBD1 (8 bases). The V gene lost 4 bases and the J gene lost 5 bases, with 17 bases spanning the gap. CDR3 length: 16 amino acids. Germline V CDR1 and CDR2: LNHDA, SQIVND (reference sequence). CDR3: CASSRTGGARTGELFF. In DNA form, the CDR3 reads TGTGCCAGTAGTAGAACAGGGGGGGCGAGAACCGGGGAGCTGTTTTTT. The full variable domain, completed using reference TRBV19 and TRBJ2-2, is DGGITQSPKYLFRKEGQNVTLSCEQNLNHDAMYWYRQDPGQGLRLIYYSQIVNDFQKGDIAEGYSVSREKKESFPLTVTSAQKNPTAFYLCASSRTGGARTGELFFGEGSRLTVL.

This chain links TRBV12-5 with TRBJ2-3; 10 bases are a match to TRBD1. Germline CDR1 and CDR2: LGHNT and FRNRAP. V lost 3 bases and J lost 4; bases outside the gene matches: 4. CDR3 size: 15 residues. CDR3 sequence: CASGFGQGVADTQYF. The CDR3 DNA reads as TGTGCTAGTGGTTTCGGACAGGGGGTAGCAGATACGCAGTATTTT. Drawing the rest from reference TRBV12-5 and TRBJ2-3, the complete variable domain is DARVTQTPRHKVTEMGQEVTMRCQPILGHNTVFWYRQTMMQGLELLAYFRNRAPLDDSGMPKDRFSAEMPDATLATLKIQPSEPRDSAVYFCASGFGQGVADTQYFGPGTRLTVL.

The chain is built from TRBV10-3 and TRBJ1-2; 8 bases agree with TRBD1. V lost 8 bases and J lost 6; bases outside the gene matches: 11. Per the germline V gene, CDR1 is ENHRY and CDR2 is SYGVKD. This CDR3 comprises 14 residues. The CDR3 spells CAIRARTGSHGYTF. The DNA for the CDR3 is TGTGCCATCCGCGCGAGGACAGGGAGCCATGGCTACACCTTC.

The chain has TRBV10-3 and TRBJ2-1; the match to TRBD2 covers 9 bases. V was clipped by 1 base and J by 5 bases; unmatched bases: 6. The CDR3 extends over 16 amino acids. In germline, CDR1 is ENHRY, CDR2 SYGVKD. The CDR3 loop reads CAISELGGGANNEQFF. As DNA, the CDR3 is TGTGCCATCAGTGAGTTGGGCGGGGGGGCAAACAATGAGCAGTTCTTC.

J is TRBJ1-5 and V is TRBV18; tentative D call: TRBD1 (6 bases). The CDR3 is made up of 13 amino acids. Germline CDR1 reads KGHSH; CDR2 reads LQKENI. The V gene lost 3 bases and the J gene lost 4 bases, with 7 bases spanning the gap. The chain's CDR3 is CASSPGQNQPQHF. The CDR3 coding sequence is TGTGCCAGCTCACCCGGACAGAATCAGCCCCAGCATTTT.

The genes are TRBV11-2 and TRBJ1-1, with TRBD1 identical over 7 bases. The CDR3 sequence is 13 residues long. CDR1 is SGHAT and CDR2 is FQNNGV in the germline V gene. V was pared by 5 bases and J by 10 bases, with 10 bases of the junction left unmatched. This CDR3 is CASSPDRGPGAFF. The CDR3 nucleotides are TGTGCCAGCAGCCCAGATAGGGGGCCCGGAGCTTTCTTT.

The V gene is TRBV7-2, the J gene TRBJ1-6, with 8 bases matching TRBD1. Germline CDR1 SGHTA, CDR2 FQGNSA. V trimming: 2 bases; J trimming: 10 bases; junction bases outside the gene matches: 7. CDR3 length: 15 amino acids. In nucleotides, the CDR3 is TGTGCCAGCAGCTTACGGCCAGGGGGCGACTCACCCCTCCACTTT. Protein: CASSLRPGGDSPLHF.

The rearrangement uses TRBV28 and TRBJ2-2; a possible D gene is TRBD2 (5 bases). The CDR3 is made up of 15 amino acids. V dropped 2 bases and J dropped 5 bases, with 12 bases sitting between them. Germline CDR1 and CDR2: MDHEN and SYDVKM. The CDR3 loop is CASSLLAGVTGELFF. The CDR3 DNA sequence: TGTGCCAGCAGTTTACTAGCTGGGGTGACCGGGGAGCTGTTTTTT.

The genes are TRBV30 and TRBJ2-5; D remains unclear. V was pared by 2 bases and J by 0 bases, with 7 bases between. The germline V gene encodes CDR1 GTSNPN and CDR2 SVGIG (reference sequence). The CDR3 is 13 residues long. This chain's CDR3 is CAWSQIYQETQYF. Here the CDR3 DNA reads TGTGCCTGGAGTCAAATTTACCAAGAGACCCAGTACTTC.

V and J are TRBV2 and TRBJ2-2; 9 positions agree with TRBD2. The germline V gene has CDR1 SNHLY and CDR2 FYNNEI. The length of the CDR3 is 17 residues. V was clipped by 2 bases and J by 1 base; unmatched bases: 5. The CDR3 DNA is TGTGCCAGCAGTGAATCTAGCGGGGTCGGGAACACCGGGGAGCTGTTTTTT. It specifies CASSESSGVGNTGELFF.

The chain links TRBV3-1 (or the pseudogene TRBV3-2) to TRBJ1-2, with TRBD1 matching over 7 bases. This CDR3 has 15 amino acids. Germline trimming cut 1 base from V and 8 bases from J; bases unmatched to any gene: 10. CDR1 and CDR2 from the germline V gene are LGHDT and YNNKEL (reference sequence). The CDR3 DNA follows: TGTGCCAGCAGCCAAGTCTCGTTAGGGGGCGGAGGCTACACCTTC. The encoded protein is CASSQVSLGGGGYTF.

The chain employs TRBV6-1 and TRBJ1-3, with unresolved D. This CDR3 contains 17 residues. Germline V gene sequence: CDR1 MNHNS, CDR2 SASEGT. Trimming pared 1 base from V and 4 bases from J, leaving 17 bases between. The CDR3 DNA reads as TGTGCCAGCAGTGAAGAGGGTCGCGGGTTTGTCGGAAACACCATATATTTT. The encoded protein is CASSEEGRGFVGNTIYF.

J is TRBJ1-5 and V is TRBV11-1; D is possibly TRBD1 (5 bases). Germline-derived CDR1 and CDR2 are SGHAT and FQDESV (reference sequence). V gave up 3 bases and J gave up 5 bases, with 8 bases separating them. The CDR3 length is 13 residues. CDR3 protein: CASSLTEDQPQHF. The CDR3 DNA is TGTGCCAGCAGCTTGACAGAGGATCAGCCCCAGCATTTT.

For the CDR3, the DNA is TGTGCCAGCGGCCCCAACAGGGTTAATGAAAAACTGTTTTTT. Its protein product is CASGPNRVNEKLFF. The chain combines TRBV7-9 with TRBJ1-4; tentative D call: TRBD1 (6 bases). V was shortened by 8 bases and J by 4 bases, with 14 bases between the two germline ends. The CDR3 loop spans 14 amino acids. Germline CDR1 reads SEHNR; CDR2 reads FQNEAQ (reference sequence).

This chain joins TRBV10-3 and TRBJ2-1, with D possibly TRBD2 on 6 matching bases. Per the germline V gene, CDR1 is ENHRY and CDR2 is SYGVKD. The CDR3 is 11 amino acids. Trimming shortened V by 11 bases and J by 5 bases, and 10 bases separated the two germline ends. The CDR3 protein is CASGSHNEQFF. DNA for the CDR3: TGTGCCTCCGGGAGTCACAATGAGCAGTTCTTC.

This clone is a singleton in its sample. The CDR3 region has the DNA TGTGCCAGCTCGCCTGGGACAGCGAACACTGAAGCTTTCTTT. Translation: CASSPGTANTEAFF. The rearrangement links TRBV18 to TRBJ1-1, with 7 nucleotides matching TRBD1. The germline V gene encodes CDR1 KGHSH and CDR2 LQKENI. The CDR3 has 14 residues. V lost 6 bases, J lost 1 base, and 5 bases stayed unmatched.

The CDR3 region has the DNA TGTGCCAGTAGTTCGACCGGGACAGGGAAGGAAAAACTGTTTTTT. It is translated as CASSSTGTGKEKLFF. The V gene is TRBV19, the J gene TRBJ1-4, with TRBD1 identical over 9 bases. The CDR3 consists of 15 residues. The V and J ends lost 5 bases and 8 bases, in that order; junction bases with no gene match: 9. Per germline, CDR1 LNHDA and CDR2 SQIVND (reference sequence).

This chain links TRBV30 with TRBJ1-2; the D is unclear. V lost 5 bases and J 1 base, leaving 8 bases between the germline ends. CDR3 length: 12 amino acids. Germline V gene data show CDR1 as GTSNPN and CDR2 as SVGIG (reference sequence). In DNA form, the CDR3 reads TGTGCCTGGCTCGAGGATAACTATGGCTACACCTTC. It translates to CAWLEDNYGYTF.

This chain joins TRBV14 and TRBJ1-4; 8 nucleotides align to TRBD1. J gave up 7 bases and V 2 bases, and 3 bases lay outside the gene matches. CDR1 is SGHDN and CDR2 is FVKESK in the germline V gene. This CDR3 contains 14 residues. CDR3 bases: TGTGCCAGCAGCCAACAGGGGGCGGGTGAAAAACTGTTTTTT. Amino acids: CASSQQGAGEKLFF.

The V gene is TRBV10-1, the J gene TRBJ2-3; 8 nucleotides align to TRBD2. Germline V gene lookup returns CDR1 WNHNN and CDR2 SYGVQD (reference sequence). This CDR3 comprises 15 residues. With V trimmed by 4 bases and J by 4 bases, 7 bases remained unmatched. CDR3 bases: TGCGCCAGCAGTGGTAACGGGGGGGCTGCAGATACGCAGTATTTT. Translating gives CASSGNGGAADTQYF.